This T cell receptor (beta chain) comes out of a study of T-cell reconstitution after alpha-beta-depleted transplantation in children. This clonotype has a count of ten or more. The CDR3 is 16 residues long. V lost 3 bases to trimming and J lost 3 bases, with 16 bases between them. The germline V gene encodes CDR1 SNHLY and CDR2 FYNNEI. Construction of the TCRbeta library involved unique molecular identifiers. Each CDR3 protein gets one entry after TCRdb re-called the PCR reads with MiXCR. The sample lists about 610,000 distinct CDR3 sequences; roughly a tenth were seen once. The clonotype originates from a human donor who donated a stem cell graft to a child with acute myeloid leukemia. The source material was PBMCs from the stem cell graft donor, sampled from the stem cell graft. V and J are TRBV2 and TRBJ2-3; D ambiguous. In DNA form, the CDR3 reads TGTGCCAGCAGTGATTTGTTGCAGGTGAAAACAGATACGCAGTATTTT. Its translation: CASSDLLQVKTDTQYF.